This entry lists 8 T cell receptor beta chains sequenced from one sample in a study of T cell clonotyping in hematopoietic cell transplantation. This sample's time point: recipient sample about 28 days before transplant, after cytoreduction. Produced via immunoSEQ multiplex PCR; TCRdb's table is partial and in-frame only. The data contain 25,000 to 35,000 clones, roughly three quarters of them singletons. Specimen: peripheral blood mononuclear cells, collected before stem cell transplant. The source is a man aged 50 to 59 with myelodysplastic syndrome. Some clones in this sample may be carry-over from other donors' samples.

V is TRBV4-2 and J is TRBJ1-2; D gene uncertain. The CDR3 is 12 amino acids. Germline CDR1 is LGHNA and CDR2 is YNFKEQ. V lost 0 bases and J lost 9, with 8 bases in between. CDR3 nucleotides: TGTGCCAGCAGCCAAGATCCCGGGCGCTACACCTTC. Translation: CASSQDPGRYTF.

CDR3 nucleotides: TGCAGCGTTTCCGGGACAGGGGACATGTCAAGCTCCTACGAGCAGTACTTC. It yields the protein CSVSGTGDMSSSYEQYF. V and J are TRBV29-1 and TRBJ2-7; TRBD1 matches at 10 bases. The CDR3 has 17 residues. Unmatched junction bases numbered 13, after V lost 5 bases and J lost 0 bases. The V gene's germline CDR1 is SQVTM and CDR2 ANQGSEA.

The J gene is TRBJ1-6, the V gene TRBV5-1; D unclear. The V gene lost 0 bases and the J gene lost 7 bases, with 5 bases spanning the gap. Germline CDR1 reads SGHRS; CDR2 reads YFSETQ. The CDR3 totals 13 residues. CDR3 amino acids: CASSLAGNSPLHF. The CDR3 DNA reads TGCGCCAGCAGCTTGGCGGGGAATTCACCCCTCCACTTT.

The chain is built from TRBV29-1 and TRBJ1-1; a possible D gene is TRBD1 (5 bases). The germline V gene encodes CDR1 SQVTM and CDR2 ANQGSEA. With 5 bases removed from V and 1 base from J, the gap between germline ends came to 11 bases. The CDR3 covers 13 residues. This CDR3 reads CSVQDGGNTEAFF. DNA of the CDR3: TGCAGCGTTCAGGACGGGGGGAACACTGAAGCTTTCTTT.

The chain links TRBV7-2 to TRBJ1-5; TRBD1 is a possible D gene (6 bases). There are 14 residues in the CDR3. Trimming took off 7 bases at V and 7 bases at J, with 17 bases between the two ends. Germline-derived CDR1 and CDR2 are SGHTA and FQGNSA. CDR3: CASTPRGGGQPQHF. The DNA of the CDR3 is TGTGCCAGCACCCCAAGGGGGGGAGGACAGCCCCAGCATTTT.

This sequence joins TRBV4-1 and TRBJ2-7; D is undetermined. V was pared by 0 bases and J by 6 bases, with 9 bases between. The CDR3 totals 13 residues. Germline V lookup: CDR1 MGHRA, CDR2 YSYEKL. The CDR3 reads CASSQDLTREQYF. The CDR3 DNA reads as TGCGCCAGCAGCCAAGATCTGACCCGCGAGCAGTACTTC.

Of note for this clone: Germline and junction disagree at one end, which may indicate a read error. The rearrangement uses TRBV7-7 and TRBJ2-7, with D tentatively TRBD2 (6 bases). This CDR3 region has 14 residues. Germline CDR1 SSHAT, CDR2 FNYEAQ (reference sequence). The DNA of the CDR3 is TGTGCTAGCAGCGCGTTACCGGGAGACTACGAGCAGTACTTC. It yields the protein CASSALPGDYEQYF.

This chain uses TRBV11-2 with TRBJ1-2; no clear D. V lost 0 bases and J lost 5, with 10 bases in between. This CDR3 is 14 amino acids long. The V gene's germline CDR1 is SGHAT and CDR2 FQNNGV. The chain's CDR3 is CASSLDSHSYGYTF. CDR3 sequence (DNA): TGTGCCAGCAGCTTAGATTCACACAGTTATGGCTACACCTTC.